This TCR beta chain was recorded in a study of beta chain features in type 1 diabetes. Study details: Examination of sorted cells across all samples involved approximately 100,000,000 cells.

Findings and limits, study-wide: TCRB CDR3s were moderately but significantly shorter in Type 1 diabetes patients in all four CD4+ subsets. A pattern of fewer insertions and more deletions at VDJ junctions was seen in type 1 diabetes patients. Comparison showed that naive, central memory and Treg TCRB repertoires appeared more similar among patients than among healthy donors.

Of note for this clone: The antigen remains unidentified.

Expressed TCRB transcripts were sequenced because the entire RNA isolate underwent reverse transcription. Sequencing was performed with immunoSEQ multiplex PCR; in TCRdb, only in-frame clones are kept and a portion is missing. The sample contains 150,000 or so clones, roughly 8% of which appear only once. Germline lookup yields CDR1 ENHRY and CDR2 SYGVKD. The CDR3 runs to 15 residues. The V segment lost 6 bases and the J segment 8 bases; nucleotides outside the gene matches: 7. This sequence joins TRBV10-3 and TRBJ2-1, with 13 bases identical to TRBD2. Sequenced material: central memory CD4+ T cells from blood. The clonotype originates from a woman aged 18-29 years with type 1 diabetes. The CDR3, as DNA: TGTGCCATCAGGGGGACTAGCGGGAAATCACATGAGCAGTTCTTC. The encoded protein is CAIRGTSGKSHEQFF.